The 5 T cell receptor beta chains below come from one sample, sequenced in a study of blood T cell repertoires in COVID-19. TCRdb's table, derived via immunoSEQ multiplex PCR, lists solely in-frame clones and lacks some. The sample holds about 230,000 clones, around 85% seen once. Specimen: PBMCs or T cells enriched from blood (not recorded which). The receptors shown here come from a woman aged 45-65 years in a cohort exposed to, infected with or recovered from COVID-19 (not recorded which).

The rearrangement links TRBV11-2 to TRBJ1-2; 9 bases fit TRBD1. The CDR3 is 14 residues long. Trimming took 7 bases from V and 5 from J; bases not matched to a gene: 8. CDR1 and CDR2 (germline): SGHAT, FQNNGV. Here the CDR3 DNA reads TGTGCCAGCACCAGGGACAGGGTCCTTTATGGCTACACCTTC. It encodes CASTRDRVLYGYTF.

V gene TRBV30 combines with J gene TRBJ1-1; TRBD1 aligns across 8 bases. With V trimmed by 3 bases and J by 4 bases, 10 bases remained unmatched. This CDR3 has 15 amino acids. Germline CDR1 and CDR2: GTSNPN and SVGIG (reference sequence). The CDR3 sequence is CAWRIEGRGPTEAFF. The CDR3 DNA reads TGTGCCTGGAGGATAGAGGGCAGGGGGCCCACTGAAGCTTTCTTT.

This chain uses TRBV5-4 with TRBJ1-2; TRBD1 might be the D (5 bases). There are 15 residues in the CDR3. Germline V CDR1 and CDR2: SGHNT, YYREEE (reference sequence). Deletions cut 7 bases from V and 0 bases from J, with 16 bases between. In DNA, the CDR3 is TGTGCCAGCCTCATGGACACCTTAGCTAACTATGGCTACACCTTC. Translating it yields CASLMDTLANYGYTF.

The chain combines TRBV4-2 with TRBJ1-2; D is possibly TRBD1 (5 bases). The CDR3 has 14 amino acids. CDR1 LGHNA and CDR2 YNFKEQ come from the germline V gene. V was pared by 1 base and J by 5 bases, with 11 bases between. Written as DNA, the CDR3 is TGTGCCAGCAGCCAAGTTCAGACAGAGTATGGCTACACCTTC. Translating gives CASSQVQTEYGYTF.

The genes are TRBV27 and TRBJ1-4; D gene uncertain. Germline lookup yields CDR1 MNHEY and CDR2 SMNVEV (reference sequence). The CDR3 loop spans 14 amino acids. V was pared by 0 bases and J by 7 bases, with 9 bases between. The CDR3 region is CASSLSLPFEKLFF. Here the CDR3 DNA reads TGTGCCAGCAGTTTATCTCTCCCTTTTGAAAAACTGTTTTTT.